These T cell receptor beta chains were read from a single sample in a study of T-cell reconstitution after alpha-beta-depleted transplantation in children. Using its own MiXCR run on the PCR reads, TCRdb lists one record per CDR3 protein. Of some 290,000 distinct CDR3 sequences in the sample, 9.9% are singletons; the top ten hold roughly a tenth. The source material was PBMCs from the stem cell graft donor, sampled from the stem cell graft. These receptors were collected from a human donor who donated a stem cell graft to a child with SCID. The CDR3 runs from the conserved cysteine through the conserved F or W. The D gene is left open where the match is weak. For some rows the clone size is stated as once, few or many, or as a class when expanded; others skip it.

>.|.|TRBJ2-2|TRBV7-2
TGTGCCAGCAGCTTTTCGGGGAAAGCCGGGGAGCTGTTTTTT
CASSFSGKAGELFF
>.|many|TRBJ1-2|TRBV6-5
TGTGCCAGCAGTTCGAGTCAGGGACCTAATGGCTACACCTTC
CASSSSQGPNGYTF
>.|.|TRBJ1-3|TRBV7-8
TGTGCCAGCAGCTCACAGATCTCTGGAAACACCATATATTTT
CASSSQISGNTIYF
>.|many|TRBJ2-7|TRBV6-1
TGTGCCAGCAGACGGGGATTAGGGGTCGACGAGCAGTACTTC
CASRRGLGVDEQYF
>.|few|TRBJ1-2|TRBV7-9
TGTGCCAGCAGCTTCACTACAGCCTACCCCGATGGCTACACCTTC
CASSFTTAYPDGYTF
>TRBD1|.|TRBJ1-6|TRBV20-1
TGCAGTGCGATCCGGACAGGGTTTGATTCACCCCTCCACTTT
CSAIRTGFDSPLHF
>TRBD1|few|TRBJ1-2|TRBV3-1
TGTGCCAGCAGCCAAGGAAGCGTACAGGGGGCTGGTGGCTACACCTTC
CASSQGSVQGAGGYTF
>.|once|TRBJ2-5|TRBV19
TGTGCCAGTAGTATAGAGGCGGGACTTCATCAAGAGACCCAGTACTTC
CASSIEAGLHQETQYF
>.|.|TRBJ1-4|TRBV4-2
TGTGCCAGCAGCCAGGGTTCCACTAATGAAAAACTGTTTTTT
CASSQGSTNEKLFF
>.|.|TRBJ2-3|TRBV5-1
TGCGCCAGCAGCTTGGGAGCGATGACAGGGACTAGCACAGATACGCAGTATTTT
CASSLGAMTGTSTDTQYF
>.|.|TRBJ1-5|TRBV3-1
TGTGCCAGCAGCCCGCGTCTGGTCGGGGGTCAGCCCCAGCATTTT
CASSPRLVGGQPQHF
>TRBD1|few|TRBJ2-2|TRBV7-3
TGTGCCAGCAGAAGGACAGGGGGGACCGGGGAGCTGTTTTTT
CASRRTGGTGELFF
>.|.|TRBJ1-1|TRBV7-6
TGTGCCAGCAGCGCCGCAGGGGAGACGGTGAACGATCTAGGGAAAGCTTTCTTT
CASSAAGETVNDLGKAFF
>.|few|TRBJ1-2|TRBV5-1
TGCGCCAGCAGGGACAGACCTGATAAAAACTATGGCTACACCTTC
CASRDRPDKNYGYTF
>.|.|TRBJ1-2|TRBV14
TGTGCCAGCAGCCGCGATATACTCCCAAGGGGCTACACCTTC
CASSRDILPRGYTF
>.|.|TRBJ2-7|TRBV7-9
TGTGCCAGCGGACAATTAACCTACGAGCAGTACTTC
CASGQLTYEQYF
>.|.|TRBJ2-3|TRBV5-1
TGCGCCAGCAGCTTGGTTGGTGGGTTTGATACGCAGTATTTT
CASSLVGGFDTQYF
>TRBD1|.|TRBJ1-1|TRBV7-9
TGTGCCAGCAGCTTTTCACAGGGGTCGAACACTGAAGCTTTCTTT
CASSFSQGSNTEAFF
>.|few|TRBJ2-3|TRBV4-1
TGCGCCAGCAGCCAAGGTTCGTCTCCCCTTCGCACAGATACGCAGTATTTT
CASSQGSSPLRTDTQYF
>TRBD2|few|TRBJ2-3|TRBV20-1
TGCAGTGCTAGGGGGCTAGCGGAAAGCACAGATACGCAGTATTTT
CSARGLAESTDTQYF
>TRBD1|.|TRBJ2-7|TRBV12-3/TRBV12-4
TGTGCCAGCAGTCCCGAGACAGGGGCGACGGTGGGGGAGCAGTACTTC
CASSPETGATVGEQYF
>.|.|TRBJ1-2|TRBV7-9
TGTGCCAGCAGCCCCCCGGACAAAGCTAACTATGGCTACACCTTC
CASSPPDKANYGYTF
>TRBD1|.|TRBJ2-3|TRBV5-6
TGTGCCAGCAGCCCTGGACAGGGGTACTCAGATACGCAGTATTTT
CASSPGQGYSDTQYF
>.|few|TRBJ1-2|TRBV10-3
TGTGCCACCTCAGGGTTGCGGTATGGCTACACCTTC
CATSGLRYGYTF
>.|few|TRBJ2-5|TRBV5-1
TGCGCCAGCAGCTTATTGGAGTCTACCCAAGAGACCCAGTACTTC
CASSLLESTQETQYF
>.|.|TRBJ1-2|TRBV6-5
TGTGCCAGCAGCATTAAGGGAGGAGGAGGCCCTTATGGCTACACCTTC
CASSIKGGGGPYGYTF
>.|.|TRBJ1-1|TRBV10-3
TGTGCCATCAGCACGGACACTGAAGCTTTCTTT
CAISTDTEAFF
>TRBD1|many|TRBJ1-4|TRBV7-8
TGTGCCAGCAGCCCCCGCCGGGACAGGGATGAAAAACTGTTTTTT
CASSPRRDRDEKLFF